The T cell receptor (beta chain) under discussion was sequenced for a study of regulatory T cells in long-lasting Graves disease. CDR3 length: 12 amino acids. Germline CDR1 and CDR2: SEHNR and FQNEAQ (reference sequence). V lost 4 bases and J 3 bases, leaving 6 bases between the germline ends. Both iRepertoire HTBI primers and Arm-PCR of CDR3 regions were used to build the TCR beta libraries. TCRdb re-called the multiplex PCR reads through MiXCR, storing one row per CDR3 protein. The sample consists of some 560,000 distinct CDR3 sequences, around 16% of them appearing once. This clonotype was seen ten or more times. The time point here: newly diagnosed GD, antithyroid drugs for less than 3 months. The authors made the TCR library using RNA they extracted from PBMCs. These data were likewise used in another study, on T cells in Graves' hyperthyroidism and ophthalmopathy.

The sample was peripheral blood mononuclear cells (PBMCs), taken at new diagnosis, from a patient treated with antithyroid drugs. The source is a woman in her forties or fifties with Graves disease. This rearrangement joins TRBV7-9 to TRBJ2-5; D call uncertain. The CDR3 DNA is TGTGCCAGCAGCTCTGGGGAAGAGACCCAGTACTTC. This gives the protein CASSSGEETQYF.